Listed here are 25 T cell receptor beta chains from one sample, sequenced in a study of read filtering for tumor transcriptome and immune sequencing. The library was built from 400 ng RNA with molecular barcoded adaptors for alpha/delta and beta/gamma chains. TCRdb reprocessed the reads with MiXCR, giving one entry per CDR3 protein. The sample carries nearly 60,000 distinct CDR3 sequences, approximately 13% recorded once. Sample: a population of CD138-negative cells sorted from bone marrow. Every receptor here comes from a donor at least 40 years old with multiple myeloma.

This clonotype was counted at least ten times. A much larger clone differs from this one at a single base, so this may be a read error. The chain has TRBV29-1 and TRBJ2-1; D gene uncertain. The CDR3 is 11 amino acids. CDR1 is SQVTM, CDR2 ANQGSEA, per germline. The CDR3 sequence: CSVLYLNGQFF. DNA for the CDR3: TGCAGCGTTCTTTACCTCAATGGGCAGTTCTTC.

This clonotype has ten or more counts. This chain links TRBV29-1 with TRBJ2-5; no clear D. V lost 4 bases and J lost 2, with 11 bases in between. CDR1 and CDR2 from the germline V gene are SQVTM and ANQGSEA. The CDR3 length is 13 residues. CDR3 coding DNA: TGCAGCGTTGCGGGTGTTCGGCAAGAGACCCAGTACTTC. Protein: CSVAGVRQETQYF.

This clonotype was picked up a small number of times. The rearrangement links TRBV6-5 to TRBJ2-5; TRBD2 matches at 12 bases. With V trimmed by 5 bases and J by 9 bases, 16 bases remained unmatched. CDR1 and CDR2 (germline): MNHEY, SVGAGI. The CDR3 contains 17 residues. This chain's CDR3 is CASSQKTSGGFRQSQYF. The CDR3 DNA sequence: TGTGCCAGCAGTCAGAAGACTAGCGGGGGTTTTCGGCAGTCCCAGTACTTC.

In its sample, this clonotype was seen many times. The rearrangement links TRBV29-1 to TRBJ2-1; TRBD2 matches at 7 bases. Losses at the gene ends were 5 bases for V and 2 bases for J; bases not matched to a gene: 3. Looked up from germline, CDR1 is SQVTM and CDR2 is ANQGSEA. The CDR3 runs to 13 residues. CDR3 residues: CSVRRGTYNEQFF. The CDR3 nucleotides are TGCAGCGTTAGGCGGGGGACCTACAATGAGCAGTTCTTC.

Ten or more counts support this clonotype. The J gene is TRBJ2-1, the V gene TRBV6-5, with D possibly being TRBD2 (5 bases). From germline, CDR1 is MNHEY and CDR2 SVGAGI. The V end was cut by 0 bases, the J end by 3 bases, with 18 bases between. The CDR3 length is 18 residues. DNA for the CDR3: TGTGCCAGCAGTTACTCGAGGTCCGGGGTAGCGTTCTACAATGAGCAGTTCTTC. Translating gives CASSYSRSGVAFYNEQFF.

In its sample, this clonotype was seen many times. V and J are TRBV25-1 and TRBJ2-6; no reliable D call. Germline CDR1 reads MGHDK; CDR2 reads SYGVNS. V was cut by 4 bases and J by 3 bases, with 16 bases left in between. CDR3 length: 17 residues. The CDR3 sequence: CASSAETAVNGANVLTF. DNA of the CDR3: TGTGCCAGCAGTGCCGAAACGGCGGTTAATGGGGCCAACGTCCTGACTTTC.

Many counts were recorded for this clonotype. The chain is built from TRBV5-1 and TRBJ1-5; 9 nucleotides line up with TRBD1. With V trimmed by 4 bases and J by 5 bases, 7 bases remained unmatched. This CDR3 has 15 amino acids. The germline CDR1 and CDR2 sequences are SGHRS and YFSETQ. CDR3 in DNA: TGCGCCAGCAGCGCGGGGACAGGGTTGGATCAGCCCCAGCATTTT. It specifies CASSAGTGLDQPQHF.

There are many counts of this clonotype. The rearrangement uses TRBV30 and TRBJ1-5, with D possibly being TRBD1 (6 bases). The germline V and J ends were trimmed by 0 bases and 6 bases, with 9 bases remaining between them. Germline V CDR1 and CDR2: GTSNPN, SVGIG (reference sequence). CDR3 size: 13 residues. The DNA of the CDR3 is TGTGCCTGGAGTGTACAGGGCGGTCAGCCCCAGCATTTT. It is translated as CAWSVQGGQPQHF.

This clonotype was counted many times. This sequence joins TRBV4-2 and TRBJ2-7; D not resolved. This CDR3 is 13 amino acids long. Germline lookup yields CDR1 LGHNA and CDR2 YNFKEQ. Trimming stripped 0 bases from V and 5 bases from J, with 8 bases between. CDR3 protein: CASSQEVWDEQYF. CDR3 sequence (DNA): TGTGCCAGCAGCCAAGAGGTCTGGGACGAGCAGTACTTC.

Ten or more counts support this clonotype. The chain recombines TRBV7-9 with TRBJ2-1; D may be TRBD1 (6 bases). The V and J ends lost 4 bases and 6 bases respectively, with 10 bases between them. Germline CDR1 SEHNR, CDR2 FQNEAQ (reference sequence). The CDR3 contains 13 residues. CDR3 in amino acids: CASSSSQGNEQFF. Written as DNA, the CDR3 is TGTGCCAGCAGCTCTTCACAGGGCAATGAGCAGTTCTTC.

As regards this clonotype: This CDR3 fails to terminate in the conserved phenylalanine or tryptophan, so it likely reflects a read error. V and J are TRBV28 and TRBJ2-5; 9 positions match TRBD2. CDR1 and CDR2 (germline): MDHEN, SYDVKM. Trimming at V came to 2 bases and at J to 4 bases, leaving 5 bases not matched to a gene. CDR3 length: 15 residues. CDR3 in amino acids: CASSLIAGDGETQYL. The CDR3 nucleotides are TGTGCCAGCAGTTTAATAGCGGGGGATGGAGAGACCCAGTACCTC.

This clonotype was seen at least ten times. The J gene is TRBJ1-4, the V gene TRBV7-9; a possible D gene is TRBD1 (6 bases). CDR1 is SEHNR and CDR2 is FQNEAQ in the germline V gene (reference sequence). V lost 5 bases and J lost 7, with 17 bases in between. This CDR3 has 15 residues. DNA of the CDR3: TGTGCCAGCAGCCTGGGGGCAGGGCGACCTGAAAAACTGTTTTTT. Amino acid sequence: CASSLGAGRPEKLFF. The complete variable domain, with remaining parts taken from reference TRBV7-9 and TRBJ1-4, reads DTGVSQNPRHKITKRGQNVTFRCDPISEHNRLYWYRQTLGQGPEFLTYFQNEAQLEKSRLLSDRFSAERPKGSFSTLEIQRTEQGDSAMYLCASSLGAGRPEKLFFGSGTQLSVL.

This clonotype was observed a handful of times. A far bigger clonotype differs at one base, so this is likely a read error. This chain connects TRBV12-3 or TRBV12-4 to TRBJ1-5; D is unclear. The ends were cut back, 2 bases at V and 4 bases at J, with 15 bases in the middle. This CDR3 contains 16 residues. The CDR3: CASSLHGIGGNQPQHF. CDR3 bases: TGTGCCAGCAGTTTACACGGGATAGGAGGGAATCAGCCCCAGCATTTT.

This clonotype occurred many times. The chain recombines TRBV20-1 with TRBJ2-1; 11 nucleotides agree with TRBD2. V lost 6 bases to trimming and J lost 4 bases; unmatched junction nucleotides: 5. The germline V gene encodes CDR1 DFQATT and CDR2 SNEGSKA (reference sequence). CDR3 length equals 14 residues. CDR3 sequence: CSAPGLAGYNEQFF. The CDR3 DNA reads as TGCAGTGCCCCCGGACTAGCGGGTTACAATGAGCAGTTCTTC.

This clonotype was detected ten times or more. The chain combines TRBV7-9 with TRBJ2-7; 8 bases map to TRBD2. V was clipped by 7 bases and J by 6 bases; unmatched bases: 11. This CDR3 is 14 amino acids long. Per the germline V gene, CDR1 is SEHNR and CDR2 is FQNEAQ (reference sequence). DNA for the CDR3: TGTGCCAGCACCGAAAGGGGGGGGACTAGCGAGCAGTACTTC. The encoded protein is CASTERGGTSEQYF. Supplemented by reference TRBV7-9 and TRBJ2-7, the full variable domain reads DTGVSQNPRHKITKRGQNVTFRCDPISEHNRLYWYRQTLGQGPEFLTYFQNEAQLEKSRLLSDRFSAERPKGSFSTLEIQRTEQGDSAMYLCASTERGGTSEQYFGPGTRLTVT.

Many counts were recorded for this clonotype. This chain uses TRBV5-1 with TRBJ2-5; a possible D gene is TRBD1 (6 bases). The germline gives CDR1 SGHRS, CDR2 YFSETQ. The V gene lost 4 bases and the J gene lost 1 base, with 11 bases spanning the gap. The CDR3 totals 14 residues. The CDR3 region has the DNA TGCGCCAGCAGCCCCATGGACAGCCAAGAGACCCAGTACTTC. Amino acid sequence: CASSPMDSQETQYF. Together with reference TRBV5-1 and TRBJ2-5, the CDR3 gives the full variable domain: KAGVTQTPRYLIKTRGQQVTLSCSPISGHRSVSWYQQTPGQGLQFLFEYFSETQRNKGNFPGRFSGRQFSNSRSEMNVSTLELGDSALYLCASSPMDSQETQYFGPGTRLLVL.

This clonotype has at least ten counts. This sequence joins TRBV5-1 and TRBJ2-5; D might be TRBD2 (6 bases). V lost 4 bases and J 2 bases, leaving 12 bases between the germline ends. The germline CDR1 and CDR2 sequences are SGHRS and YFSETQ. The CDR3 contains 14 residues. CDR3 region: CASSPTRSQETQYF. In nucleotides, the CDR3 is TGCGCCAGCAGCCCGACTAGAAGTCAAGAGACCCAGTACTTC.

This clonotype was observed at least ten times. The chain uses TRBV2 and TRBJ1-1, with 8 bases aligning to TRBD1. J lost 1 base, V lost 11 bases, and 6 bases had no gene match. The CDR3 has 13 residues. The V gene's germline CDR1 is SNHLY and CDR2 FYNNEI. CDR3 DNA: TGTGCCGGCTCTGGACAGGGGAACACTGAAGCTTTCTTT. Amino acid sequence: CAGSGQGNTEAFF.

Comment on this clonotype: A read error is possible here, since a much larger clone lies one base away. The chain carries TRBV9 and TRBJ2-1; D might be TRBD2 (5 bases). Germline values: CDR1 SGDLS, CDR2 YYNGEE. The CDR3 is made up of 10 amino acids. Written as DNA, the CDR3 is TGTGCCAGCAGCGGGACTGAGAAGTTCTTC. Its translation is CASSGTEKFF.

This clonotype was seen only a few times. The CDR3 end shows no conserved phenylalanine or tryptophan, and so a read error is likely. The V and J genes are TRBV14 and TRBJ1-6; unclear D gene. This CDR3 comprises 13 residues. CDR1 is SGHDN and CDR2 is FVKESK in the germline V gene. V lost 5 bases and J lost 8, with 10 bases in between. CDR3 DNA: TGTGCCAGCAGCTTGTCGCAGTATTCACCCCTCCACCTT. Translating it yields CASSLSQYSPLHL.

This clonotype was seen many times. V usage is TRBV9 and J usage is TRBJ2-1; 10 nucleotides align to TRBD2. The CDR3 covers 16 residues. Germline V gene lookup returns CDR1 SGDLS and CDR2 YYNGEE. The junction had 6 bases not matched to a gene; V was cut back by 2 bases and J by 4 bases. The CDR3 bases are TGTGCCAGCAGCGTCCGGAGCGGGGGGGCTTACAATGAGCAGTTCTTC. Protein product: CASSVRSGGAYNEQFF.

This clonotype was seen many times. The J gene is TRBJ2-1, the V gene TRBV7-3, with D possibly being TRBD1 (6 bases). Germline CDR1 and CDR2: SGHTA and FQGTGA. Between the trimmed V and J ends, which lost 3 bases and 5 bases, there was a span of 8 bases. This CDR3 is built from 13 residues. The CDR3 sequence: CASSLRQDNEQFF. The CDR3 coding sequence is TGTGCCAGCAGCTTGAGACAGGACAATGAGCAGTTCTTC. The full variable domain, in which reference TRBV7-3 and TRBJ2-1 provide the parts outside the CDR3, is GAGVSQTPSNKVTEKGKYVELRCDPISGHTALYWYRQSLGQGPEFLIYFQGTGAADDSGLPNDRFFAVRPEGSVSTLKIQRTERGDSAVYLCASSLRQDNEQFFGPGTRLTVL.

V gene TRBV20-1 combines with J gene TRBJ2-1, with D possibly being TRBD2 (6 bases). Germline assignment: CDR1 DFQATT and CDR2 SNEGSKA (reference sequence). CDR3 length: 13 amino acids. The germline V and J ends were trimmed by 6 bases and 5 bases, with 14 bases remaining between them. The CDR3 nucleotides are TGCAGTGCCGGGAGTCTATTGGACAATGAGCAGTTCTTC. This encodes CSAGSLLDNEQFF.

About this clonotype: The likely explanation is a read error, given a far larger clone one base away. The rearrangement links TRBV6-5 to TRBJ1-1; 12 bases agree with TRBD1. Germline CDR1 is MNHEY and CDR2 is SVGAGI. V lost 6 bases and J lost 13; bases outside the gene matches: 9. This CDR3 region has 13 residues. CDR3 coding DNA: TGTGCCAGCAGCACCGGGACAGGGGGCACAATTTTCTTT. It encodes CASSTGTGGTIFF.

Many counts were recorded for this clonotype. The chain is built from TRBV9 and TRBJ2-1, with TRBD2 as a possible D gene (6 bases). From germline, CDR1 is SGDLS and CDR2 YYNGEE. Deletions cut 6 bases from V and 1 base from J, with 11 bases between. The CDR3 contains 14 residues. The CDR3 loop reads CASKGGGSYNEQFF. CDR3 DNA sequence: TGTGCCAGCAAGGGAGGTGGGTCCTACAATGAGCAGTTCTTC.